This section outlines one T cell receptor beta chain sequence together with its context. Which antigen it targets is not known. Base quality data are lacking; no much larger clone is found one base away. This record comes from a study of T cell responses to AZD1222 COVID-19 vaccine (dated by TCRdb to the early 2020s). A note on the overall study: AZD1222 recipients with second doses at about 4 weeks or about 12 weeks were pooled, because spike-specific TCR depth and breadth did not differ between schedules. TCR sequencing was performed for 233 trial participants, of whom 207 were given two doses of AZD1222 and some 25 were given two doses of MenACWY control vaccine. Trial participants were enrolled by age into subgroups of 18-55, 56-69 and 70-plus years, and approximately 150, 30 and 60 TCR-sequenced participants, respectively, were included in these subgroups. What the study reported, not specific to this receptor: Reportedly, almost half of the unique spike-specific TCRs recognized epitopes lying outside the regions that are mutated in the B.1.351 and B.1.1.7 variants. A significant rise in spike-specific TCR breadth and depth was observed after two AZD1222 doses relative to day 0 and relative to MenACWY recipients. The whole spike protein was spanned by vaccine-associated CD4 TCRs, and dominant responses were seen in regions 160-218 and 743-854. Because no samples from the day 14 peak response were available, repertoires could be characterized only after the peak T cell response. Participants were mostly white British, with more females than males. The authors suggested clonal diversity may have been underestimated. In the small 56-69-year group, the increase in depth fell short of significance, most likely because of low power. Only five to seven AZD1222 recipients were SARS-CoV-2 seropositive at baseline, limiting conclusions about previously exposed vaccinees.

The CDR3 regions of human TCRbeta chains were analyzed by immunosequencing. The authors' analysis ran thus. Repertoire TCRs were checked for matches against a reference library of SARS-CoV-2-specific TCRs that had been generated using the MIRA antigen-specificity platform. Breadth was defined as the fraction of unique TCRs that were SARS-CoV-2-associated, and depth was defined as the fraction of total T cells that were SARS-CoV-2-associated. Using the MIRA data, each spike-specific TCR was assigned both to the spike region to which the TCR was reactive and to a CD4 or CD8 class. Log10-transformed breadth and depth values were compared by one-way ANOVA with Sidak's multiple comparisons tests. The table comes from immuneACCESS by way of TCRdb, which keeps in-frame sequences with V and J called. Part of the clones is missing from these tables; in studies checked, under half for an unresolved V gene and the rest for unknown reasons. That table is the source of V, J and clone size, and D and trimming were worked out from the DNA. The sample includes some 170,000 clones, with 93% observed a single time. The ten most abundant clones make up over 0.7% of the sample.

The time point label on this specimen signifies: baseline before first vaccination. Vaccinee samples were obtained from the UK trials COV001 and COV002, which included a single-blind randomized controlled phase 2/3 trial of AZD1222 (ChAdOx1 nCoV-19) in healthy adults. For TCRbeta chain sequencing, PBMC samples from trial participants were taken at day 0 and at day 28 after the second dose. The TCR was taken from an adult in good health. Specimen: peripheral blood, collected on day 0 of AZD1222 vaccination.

In nucleotide form, the sequence is TGCGCCAGCAGCTTGAAGCAGGATACTAATTCACCCCTCCACTTT. Its amino acids are CASSLKQDTNSPLHF. This chain joins TRBV5-1 to TRBJ1-6; the D gene identity is not certain. Including the terminal cysteine and phenylalanine, the CDR3 comprises 15 residues. The read is trimmed to its CDR3 DNA, 45 bases read in frame from base 1. Trimming at the junction amounts to 1 base on V and 6 bases on J, and the germline ends lie 11 bases apart. The germline V gene provides CDR1 SGHRS and CDR2 YFSETQ.